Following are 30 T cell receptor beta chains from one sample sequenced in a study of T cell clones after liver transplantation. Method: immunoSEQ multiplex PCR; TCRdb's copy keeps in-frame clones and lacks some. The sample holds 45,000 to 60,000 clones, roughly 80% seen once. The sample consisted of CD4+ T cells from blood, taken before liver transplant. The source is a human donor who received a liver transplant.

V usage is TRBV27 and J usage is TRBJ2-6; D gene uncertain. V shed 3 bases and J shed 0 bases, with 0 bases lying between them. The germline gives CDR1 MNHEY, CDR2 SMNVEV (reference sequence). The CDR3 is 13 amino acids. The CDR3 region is CASSFSGANVLTF. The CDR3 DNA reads TGTGCCAGCAGTTTCTCTGGGGCCAACGTCCTGACTTTC.

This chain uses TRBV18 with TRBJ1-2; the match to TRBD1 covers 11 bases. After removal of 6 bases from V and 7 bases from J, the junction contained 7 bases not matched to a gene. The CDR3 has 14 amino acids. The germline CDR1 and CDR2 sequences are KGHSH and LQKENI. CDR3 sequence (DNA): TGTGCCAGCTCGACGGACAGGGGGCTAAGTGGCTACACCTTC. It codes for CASSTDRGLSGYTF.

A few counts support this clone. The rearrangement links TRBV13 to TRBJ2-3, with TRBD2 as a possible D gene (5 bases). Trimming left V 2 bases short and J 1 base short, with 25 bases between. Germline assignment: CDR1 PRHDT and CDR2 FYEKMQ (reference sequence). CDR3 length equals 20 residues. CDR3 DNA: TGTGCCAGCAGCTTACTAATTATGCGGTCGGTCGGACTCGGCACAGATACGCAGTATTTT. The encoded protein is CASSLLIMRSVGLGTDTQYF.

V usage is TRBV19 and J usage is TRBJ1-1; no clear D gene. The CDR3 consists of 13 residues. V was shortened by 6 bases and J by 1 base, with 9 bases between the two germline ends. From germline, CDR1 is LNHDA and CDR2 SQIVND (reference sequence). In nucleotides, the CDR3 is TGTGCCAGTAGCCTTCTTTGGAACACTGAAGCTTTCTTT. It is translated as CASSLLWNTEAFF.

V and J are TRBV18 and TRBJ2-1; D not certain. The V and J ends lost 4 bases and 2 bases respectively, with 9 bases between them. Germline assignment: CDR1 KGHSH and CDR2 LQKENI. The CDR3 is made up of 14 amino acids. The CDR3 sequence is CASSQGLAYNEQFF. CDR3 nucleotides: TGTGCCAGCTCACAGGGTCTCGCCTACAATGAGCAGTTCTTC.

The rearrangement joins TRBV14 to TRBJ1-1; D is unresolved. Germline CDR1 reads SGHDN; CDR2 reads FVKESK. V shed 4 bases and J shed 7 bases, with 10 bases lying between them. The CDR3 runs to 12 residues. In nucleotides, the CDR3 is TGTGCCAGCAGCCCCCCCGGGAGTGAAGCTTTCTTT. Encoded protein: CASSPPGSEAFF.

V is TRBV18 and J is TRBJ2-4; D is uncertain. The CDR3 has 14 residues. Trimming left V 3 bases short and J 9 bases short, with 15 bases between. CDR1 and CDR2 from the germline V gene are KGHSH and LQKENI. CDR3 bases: TGTGCCAGCTCACCGCCAGGAGCGTTGGGCATTCAGTACTTC. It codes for CASSPPGALGIQYF.

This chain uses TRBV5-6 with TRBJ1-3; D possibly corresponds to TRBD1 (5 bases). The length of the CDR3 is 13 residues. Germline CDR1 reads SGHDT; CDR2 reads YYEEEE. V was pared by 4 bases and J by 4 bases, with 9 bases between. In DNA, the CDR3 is TGTGCCAGCAGCCGTGACAGAGGAAACACCATATATTTT. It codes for CASSRDRGNTIYF.

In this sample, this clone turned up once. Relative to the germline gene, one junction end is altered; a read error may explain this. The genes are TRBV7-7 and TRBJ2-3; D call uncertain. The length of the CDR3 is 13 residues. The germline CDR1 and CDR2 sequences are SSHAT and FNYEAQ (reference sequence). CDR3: CASSFVRTDTQYF. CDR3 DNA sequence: TGTGCTAGCAGCTTTGTAAGAACAGATACGCAGTATTTT.

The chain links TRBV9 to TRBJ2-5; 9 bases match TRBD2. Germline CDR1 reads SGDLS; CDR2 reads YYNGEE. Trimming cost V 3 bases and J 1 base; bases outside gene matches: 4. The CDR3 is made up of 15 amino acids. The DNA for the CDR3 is TGTGCCAGCAGCGGAATAGCGGGGGCCCAAGAGACCCAGTACTTC. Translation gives CASSGIAGAQETQYF.

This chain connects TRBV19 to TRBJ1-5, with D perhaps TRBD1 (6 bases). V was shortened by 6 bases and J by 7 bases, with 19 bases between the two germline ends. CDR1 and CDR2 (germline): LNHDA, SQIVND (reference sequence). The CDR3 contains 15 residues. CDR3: CASSRRSPGAQPQHF. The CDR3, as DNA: TGTGCCAGTAGCCGCAGATCCCCGGGGGCACAGCCCCAGCATTTT.

CDR3 sequence: CASSSSGQSYGYTF. The CDR3 DNA reads as TGTGCCAGCAGCTCTTCAGGTCAAAGCTATGGCTACACCTTC. The chain employs TRBV7-8 and TRBJ1-2; D remains ambiguous. CDR3 length: 14 amino acids. Trimming stripped 4 bases from V and 4 bases from J, with 13 bases between. The germline gives CDR1 SGHVS, CDR2 FQNEAQ.

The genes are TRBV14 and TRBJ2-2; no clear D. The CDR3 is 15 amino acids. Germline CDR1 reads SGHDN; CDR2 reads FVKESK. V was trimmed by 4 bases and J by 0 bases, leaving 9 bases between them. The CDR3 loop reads CASSPNQPNTGELFF. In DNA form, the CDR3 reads TGTGCCAGCAGCCCCAACCAGCCGAACACCGGGGAGCTGTTTTTT.

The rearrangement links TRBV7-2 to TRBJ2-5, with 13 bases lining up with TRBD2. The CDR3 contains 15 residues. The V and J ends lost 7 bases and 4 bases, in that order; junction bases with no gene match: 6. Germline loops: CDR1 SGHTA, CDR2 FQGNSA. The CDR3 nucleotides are TGTGCCAGCAACCAACTAGCGGGAGGGCTAGAGACCCAGTACTTC. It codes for CASNQLAGGLETQYF.

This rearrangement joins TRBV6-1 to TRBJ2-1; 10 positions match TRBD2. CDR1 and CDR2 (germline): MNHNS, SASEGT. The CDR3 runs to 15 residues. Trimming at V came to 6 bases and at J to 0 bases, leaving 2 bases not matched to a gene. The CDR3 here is CASRASGSSYNEQFF. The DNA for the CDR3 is TGTGCCAGCAGGGCTAGCGGGAGCTCCTACAATGAGCAGTTCTTC.

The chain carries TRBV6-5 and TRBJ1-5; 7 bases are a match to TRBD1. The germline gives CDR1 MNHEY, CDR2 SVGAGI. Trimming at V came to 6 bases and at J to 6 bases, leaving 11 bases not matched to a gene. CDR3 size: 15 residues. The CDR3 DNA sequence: TGTGCCAGCAGGGAGAGTTACAGGGGAGGTCAGCCCCAGCATTTT. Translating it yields CASRESYRGGQPQHF.

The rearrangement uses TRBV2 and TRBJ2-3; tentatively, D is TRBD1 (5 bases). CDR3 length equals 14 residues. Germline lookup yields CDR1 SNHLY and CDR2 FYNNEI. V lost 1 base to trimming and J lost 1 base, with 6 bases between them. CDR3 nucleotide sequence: TGTGCCAGCAGTGAAGAGGGGCGCACAGATACGCAGTATTTT. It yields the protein CASSEEGRTDTQYF. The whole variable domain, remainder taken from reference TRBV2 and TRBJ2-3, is EPEVTQTPSHQVTQMGQEVILRCVPISNHLYFYWYRQILGQKVEFLVSFYNNEISEKSEIFDDQFSVERPDGSNFTLKIRSTKLEDSAMYFCASSEEGRTDTQYFGPGTRLTVL.

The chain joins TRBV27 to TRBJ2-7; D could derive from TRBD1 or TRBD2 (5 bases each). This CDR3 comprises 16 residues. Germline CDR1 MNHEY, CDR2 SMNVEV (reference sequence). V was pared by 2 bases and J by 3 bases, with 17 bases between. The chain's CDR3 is CASSLGDPGRNYEQYF. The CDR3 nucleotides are TGTGCCAGCAGTTTAGGAGATCCGGGACGGAACTACGAGCAGTACTTC.

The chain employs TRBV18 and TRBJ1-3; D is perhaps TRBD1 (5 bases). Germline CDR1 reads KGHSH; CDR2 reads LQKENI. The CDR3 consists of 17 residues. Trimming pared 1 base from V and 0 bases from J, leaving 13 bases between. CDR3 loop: CASSPQILRVSGNTIYF. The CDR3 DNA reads TGTGCCAGCTCACCACAAATACTCAGGGTCTCTGGAAACACCATATATTTT. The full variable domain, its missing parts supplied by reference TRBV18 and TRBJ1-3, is NAGVMQNPRHLVRRRGQEARLRCSPMKGHSHVYWYRQLPEEGLKFMVYLQKENIIDESGMPKERFSAEFPKEGPSILRIQQVVRGDSAAYFCASSPQILRVSGNTIYFGEGSWLTVV.

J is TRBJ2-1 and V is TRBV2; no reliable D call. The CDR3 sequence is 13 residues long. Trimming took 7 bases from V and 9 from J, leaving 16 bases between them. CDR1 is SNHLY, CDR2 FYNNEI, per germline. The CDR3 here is CASKKEPMGEQFF. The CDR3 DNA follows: TGTGCCAGCAAGAAGGAGCCGATGGGTGAGCAGTTCTTC.

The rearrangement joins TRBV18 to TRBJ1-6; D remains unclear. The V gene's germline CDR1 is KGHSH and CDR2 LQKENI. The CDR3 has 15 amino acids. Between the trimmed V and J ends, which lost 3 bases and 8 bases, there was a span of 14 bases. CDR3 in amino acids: CASSPRPGVDSPLHF. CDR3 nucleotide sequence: TGTGCCAGCTCACCCCGTCCGGGTGTTGATTCACCCCTCCACTTT.

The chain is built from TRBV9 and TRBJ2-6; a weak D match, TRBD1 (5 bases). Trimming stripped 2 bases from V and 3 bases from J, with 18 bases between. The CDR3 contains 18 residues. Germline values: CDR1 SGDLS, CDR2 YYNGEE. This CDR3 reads CASSVRTGTSSGANVLTF. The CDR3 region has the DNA TGTGCCAGCAGCGTTCGAACAGGTACCTCTAGTGGGGCCAACGTCCTGACTTTC.

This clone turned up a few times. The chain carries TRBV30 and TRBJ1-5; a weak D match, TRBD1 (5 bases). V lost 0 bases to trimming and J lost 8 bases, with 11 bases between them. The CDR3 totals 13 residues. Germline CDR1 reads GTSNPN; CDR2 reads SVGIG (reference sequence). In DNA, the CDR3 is TGTGCCTGGAGTGTAGGGGTCAAGGAGCCCCAGCATTTT. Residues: CAWSVGVKEPQHF.

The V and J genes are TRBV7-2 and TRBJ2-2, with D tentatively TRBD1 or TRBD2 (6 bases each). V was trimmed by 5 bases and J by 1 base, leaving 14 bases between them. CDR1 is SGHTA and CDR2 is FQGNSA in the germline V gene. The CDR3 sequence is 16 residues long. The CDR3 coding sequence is TGTGCCAGCAGCCATCGCCGGGGGCAGAACACCGGGGAGCTGTTTTTT. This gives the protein CASSHRRGQNTGELFF.

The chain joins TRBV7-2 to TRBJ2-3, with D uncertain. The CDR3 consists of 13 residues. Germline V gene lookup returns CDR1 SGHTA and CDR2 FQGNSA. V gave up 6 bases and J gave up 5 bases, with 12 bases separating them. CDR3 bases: TGTGCCAGCAGTCTTTACGACCGAGATACGCAGTATTTT. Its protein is CASSLYDRDTQYF.

CDR3 in amino acids: CSVTGGQGKTEAFF. The CDR3 coding sequence is TGCAGCGTTACCGGGGGACAGGGTAAGACTGAAGCTTTCTTT. The chain links TRBV29-1 to TRBJ1-1; 9 nucleotides agree with TRBD1. V lost 5 bases and J lost 5; bases outside the gene matches: 9. There are 14 residues in the CDR3. Germline V gene lookup returns CDR1 SQVTM and CDR2 ANQGSEA.

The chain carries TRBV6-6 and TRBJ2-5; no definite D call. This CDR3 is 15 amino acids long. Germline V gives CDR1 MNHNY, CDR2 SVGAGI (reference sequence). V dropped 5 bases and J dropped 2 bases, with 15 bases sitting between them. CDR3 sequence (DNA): TGTGCCAGCAGTACAAAAAGAAGATTACAAGAGACCCAGTACTTC. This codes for CASSTKRRLQETQYF.

The CDR3 coding sequence is TGTGCCAGCAGTCCCGACAGGGGGCGCTCCTACGAGCAGTACTTC. This translates into CASSPDRGRSYEQYF. The chain is built from TRBV7-2 and TRBJ2-7, with TRBD1 matching 10 bases. The ends lost 6 bases at V and 0 bases at J; junction bases unmatched: 5. The CDR3 is 15 residues long. CDR1 is SGHTA and CDR2 is FQGNSA in the germline V gene.

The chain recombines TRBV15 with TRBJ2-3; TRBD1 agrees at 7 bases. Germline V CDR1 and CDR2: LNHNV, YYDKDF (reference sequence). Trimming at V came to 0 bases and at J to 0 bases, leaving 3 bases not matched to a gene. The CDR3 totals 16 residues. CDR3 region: CATSRDLTGSTDTQYF. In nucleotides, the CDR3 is TGTGCCACCAGCAGAGATCTGACAGGGAGCACAGATACGCAGTATTTT.

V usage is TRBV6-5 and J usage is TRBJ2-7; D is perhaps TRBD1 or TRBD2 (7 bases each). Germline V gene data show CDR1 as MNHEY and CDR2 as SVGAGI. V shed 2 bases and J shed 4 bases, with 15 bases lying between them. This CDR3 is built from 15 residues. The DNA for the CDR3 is TGTGCCAGCAGTTACCAGGCAGGGGGGGCATACGAGCAGTACTTC. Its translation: CASSYQAGGAYEQYF.